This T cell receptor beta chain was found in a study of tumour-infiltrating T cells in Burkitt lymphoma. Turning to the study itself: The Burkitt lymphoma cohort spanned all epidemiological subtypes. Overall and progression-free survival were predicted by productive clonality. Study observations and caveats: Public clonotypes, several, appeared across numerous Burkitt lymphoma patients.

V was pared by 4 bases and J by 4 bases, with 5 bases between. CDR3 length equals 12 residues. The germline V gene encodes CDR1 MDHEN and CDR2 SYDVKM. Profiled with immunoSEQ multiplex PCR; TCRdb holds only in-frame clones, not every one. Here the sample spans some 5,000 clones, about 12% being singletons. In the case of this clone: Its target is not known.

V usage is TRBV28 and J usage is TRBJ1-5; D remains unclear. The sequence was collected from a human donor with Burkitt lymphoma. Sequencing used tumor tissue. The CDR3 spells CASSYGNQPQHF. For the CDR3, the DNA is TGTGCCAGCAGTTATGGGAATCAGCCCCAGCATTTT.